A selection of T cell receptor beta chains follows, all from one sample in a study of CD8+CD57+ T cells in acquired aplastic anemia. TCRdb reprocessed the reads with MiXCR, giving one entry per CDR3 protein. The table lists about 240,000 distinct CDR3 sequences, around half of them singletons, with over 7.5% in the top ten. The sample consisted of sorted CD4+, CD8+, or CD8+CD57+ T cells (not recorded which) from PBMCs. Receptor source: a human donor with aplastic anemia. CDR3s include the opening cysteine and the closing phenylalanine or tryptophan. The order of the fields is D gene, clone size, J gene, V gene, CDR3 protein, CDR3 DNA. A D gene is named only where the DNA matches it firmly. For some rows the clone size is stated as once, few or many, or as a class when expanded; others skip it.

NA,few,TRBJ1-2,TRBV11-2,CASSLLPGLNYGYTF,TGTGCCAGCAGCCTCCTACCGGGCCTCAACTATGGCTACACCTTC
NA,many,TRBJ2-7,TRBV27,CASSSGPYEQYF,TGTGCCAGCAGTTCAGGGCCTTACGAGCAGTACTTC
NA,many,TRBJ1-2,TRBV6-2/TRBV6-3,CASSFPGRLEGYTF,TGTGCCAGCAGCTTCCCCGGGAGACTAGAGGGCTACACCTTC
TRBD1,many,TRBJ2-3,TRBV20-1,CSARAYGQGESTDTQYF,TGCAGTGCTAGGGCATATGGACAGGGTGAAAGCACAGATACGCAGTATTTT
TRBD2,many,TRBJ2-3,TRBV19,CASSIGTGGDTQYF,TGTGCCAGTAGTATAGGGACGGGAGGAGATACGCAGTATTTT
NA,NA,TRBJ2-7,TRBV20-1,CSARPRANEQYF,TGCAGTGCTAGGCCTCGGGCAAACGAGCAGTACTTC
TRBD1,many,TRBJ2-7,TRBV7-8,CASSLVGTDYEQYF,TGTGCCAGCAGCTTAGTTGGGACAGACTACGAGCAGTACTTC
TRBD1,many,TRBJ1-1,TRBV15,CATSRTRTGFEAFF,TGTGCCACCAGCAGAACAAGGACAGGGTTTGAAGCTTTCTTT
NA,many,TRBJ1-4,TRBV30,CAWAGGDEKLFF,TGTGCCTGGGCCGGAGGGGATGAAAAACTGTTTTTT
TRBD1,many,TRBJ1-4,TRBV7-9,CASRETGQDEKLFF,TGTGCCAGCAGGGAAACGGGACAGGACGAAAAACTGTTTTTT
TRBD2,many,TRBJ2-5,TRBV11-1,CASSSSSRGAYQETQYF,TGTGCCAGCAGCTCTAGCTCGCGGGGGGCGTACCAAGAGACCCAGTACTTC
NA,NA,TRBJ1-3,TRBV19,CASSIGRGNTIYF,TGTGCCAGTAGTATAGGCAGGGGAAACACCATATATTTT
NA,NA,TRBJ1-1,TRBV24-1,CATRLTEAFF,TGTGCCACCAGACTCACTGAAGCTTTCTTT
NA,many,TRBJ2-7,TRBV2,CASMGVYEQYF,TGTGCCTCGATGGGGGTCTACGAGCAGTACTTC
NA,many,TRBJ1-1,TRBV7-9,CASSLSSSGGAFF,TGTGCCAGCAGCTTATCTTCGTCGGGGGGGGCTTTCTTT
TRBD1,many,TRBJ2-7,TRBV20-1,CSANRDRKIREQYF,TGCAGTGCTAACCGGGACAGGAAGATTAGGGAGCAGTACTTC
NA,NA,TRBJ1-4,TRBV12-3/TRBV12-4,CASRGDEKLFF,TGTGCCAGCAGGGGGGATGAAAAACTGTTTTTT
NA,many,TRBJ1-2,TRBV6-4,CASVLGGGGYTF,TGTGCCAGCGTTCTAGGGGGGGGTGGCTACACCTTC
NA,once,TRBJ1-1,TRBV9,CASSPGSLGNTEAFF,TGTGCCAGCAGCCCTGGGAGTTTGGGGAACACTGAAGCTTTCTTT
TRBD1,many,TRBJ2-7,TRBV7-6,CASSSTTGREQYF,TGTGCCAGCAGCTCAACGACAGGGCGCGAGCAGTACTTC
NA,NA,TRBJ2-7,TRBV29-1,CSVEMGNRAPYEQYF,TGCAGCGTTGAGATGGGAAACAGGGCTCCCTACGAGCAGTACTTC
NA,NA,TRBJ2-5,TRBV18,CASSPPNGVQETQYF,TGTGCCAGCTCACCACCCAATGGGGTACAAGAGACCCAGTACTTC
NA,NA,TRBJ1-5,TRBV7-3,CASSLKSRDRGWGQPQHF,TGTGCCAGCAGCTTAAAGTCGCGAGACCGGGGTTGGGGTCAGCCCCAGCATTTT
TRBD1,few,TRBJ1-2,TRBV27,CASSPIRQGGGYTF,TGTGCCAGCAGTCCAATAAGACAGGGAGGCGGCTACACCTTC
TRBD2,NA,TRBJ2-7,TRBV7-9,CASASGGAGEQYF,TGTGCCAGCGCGTCCGGGGGGGCCGGGGAGCAGTACTTC
NA,NA,TRBJ2-7,TRBV24-1,CATSDPERVSYEQYF,TGTGCCACCAGTGATCCAGAGAGGGTCTCCTACGAGCAGTACTTC
NA,many,TRBJ2-3,TRBV20-1,CSARDRSRLSTDTQYF,TGCAGTGCTAGAGATAGGTCCAGGCTAAGCACAGATACGCAGTATTTT
TRBD1,many,TRBJ2-1,TRBV7-8,CASSKNRGAHEQFF,TGTGCCAGCAGCAAAAACAGGGGAGCCCATGAGCAGTTCTTC